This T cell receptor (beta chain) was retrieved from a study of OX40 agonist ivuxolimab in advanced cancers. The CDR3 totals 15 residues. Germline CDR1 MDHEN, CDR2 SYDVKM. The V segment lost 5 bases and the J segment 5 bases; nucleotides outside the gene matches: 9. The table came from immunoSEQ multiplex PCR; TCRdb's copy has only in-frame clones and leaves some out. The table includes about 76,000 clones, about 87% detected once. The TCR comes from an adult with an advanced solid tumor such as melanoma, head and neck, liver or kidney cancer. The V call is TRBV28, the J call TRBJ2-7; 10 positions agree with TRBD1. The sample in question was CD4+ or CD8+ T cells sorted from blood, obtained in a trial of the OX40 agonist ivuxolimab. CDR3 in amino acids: CASSGVRDRGHEQYF. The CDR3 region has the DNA TGTGCCAGCAGTGGGGTCCGGGACAGGGGCCACGAGCAGTACTTC. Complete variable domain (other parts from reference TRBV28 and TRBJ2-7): DVKVTQSSRYLVKRTGEKVFLECVQDMDHENMFWYRQDPGLGLRLIYFSYDVKMKEKGDIPEGYSVSREKKERFSLILESASTNQTSMYLCASSGVRDRGHEQYFGPGTRLTVT.